Shown below are 16 T cell receptor beta chains from a single sample sequenced in a study of T cells in Graves' hyperthyroidism and ophthalmopathy. Amplified TCR beta CDR3 regions derived from RNA transcripts. A set of HTBI primers served as the primers for a first-round RT-PCR of the TCR CDR3. TCRdb processed the multiplex PCR reads anew with MiXCR; each CDR3 protein has one entry. The sample holds around 720,000 distinct CDR3 sequences; around 40% are singletons and the top ten take roughly 30%. Material: blood. The receptors originated from a woman in her thirties or forties with Graves' hyperthyroidism.

V and J are TRBV2 and TRBJ1-5, with 7 bases aligning to TRBD1. CDR1 SNHLY and CDR2 FYNNEI come from the germline V gene. This CDR3 is 16 amino acids long. With 6 bases clipped from V and 5 bases from J, the junction kept 13 bases outside the gene matches. CDR3 coding DNA: TGTGCCAGCAGGCCAATTCTGGGACAGAGGGATCAGCCCCAGCATTTT. Translating gives CASRPILGQRDQPQHF.

The chain combines TRBV11-1 with TRBJ2-2; D may be TRBD1 (5 bases). Trimming left V 7 bases short and J 5 bases short, with 11 bases between. The CDR3 has 13 residues. From germline, CDR1 is SGHAT and CDR2 FQDESV (reference sequence). CDR3 region: CASNLGVTGELFF. The CDR3, as DNA: TGTGCCAGCAATCTAGGGGTTACCGGGGAGCTGTTTTTT.

This clonotype came up a few times. The chain is built from TRBV11-2 and TRBJ1-1, with D possibly matching TRBD1 (6 bases). Germline V gives CDR1 SGHAT, CDR2 FQNNGV. V dropped 5 bases and J dropped 4 bases, with 14 bases sitting between them. The length of the CDR3 is 14 residues. This CDR3 reads CASSLNRESTEAFF. The DNA of the CDR3 is TGTGCCAGCAGCCTAAACAGGGAGAGCACTGAAGCTTTCTTT.

The chain links TRBV12-3 or TRBV12-4 to TRBJ1-1, with D unclear. The CDR3 is 15 residues long. Trimming removed 0 bases from V and 4 bases from J, with 12 bases in between. The CDR3 sequence: CASSLALEGTTEAFF. DNA of the CDR3: TGTGCCAGCAGTTTAGCGCTTGAGGGTACCACTGAAGCTTTCTTT.

This clonotype turned up a few times. This rearrangement joins TRBV5-8 to TRBJ1-2; 11 bases line up with TRBD1. Trimming cost V 3 bases and J 4 bases; bases outside gene matches: 5. CDR3 length: 15 amino acids. Per germline, CDR1 SGHTS and CDR2 YDEGEE. The CDR3 sequence: CASSWGQGEGYGYTF. Written as DNA, the CDR3 is TGTGCCAGCAGCTGGGGACAGGGGGAAGGCTATGGCTACACCTTC.

This chain connects TRBV7-2 to TRBJ2-7, with 7 bases identical to TRBD2. Germline trimming cut 4 bases from V and 3 bases from J; bases unmatched to any gene: 9. The CDR3 contains 15 residues. The germline V gene has CDR1 SGHTA and CDR2 FQGNSA. The CDR3 spells CASSSRRGEGYEQYF. The CDR3 DNA sequence: TGTGCCAGCAGCTCCCGCCGGGGGGAAGGCTACGAGCAGTACTTC.

CDR3 residues: CASSFGEAGQPQHF. In DNA form, the CDR3 reads TGTGCCAGCAGCTTCGGGGAGGCTGGTCAGCCCCAGCATTTT. The chain is built from TRBV7-8 and TRBJ1-5; D unresolved. V was shortened by 3 bases and J by 6 bases, with 12 bases between the two germline ends. Germline loops: CDR1 SGHVS, CDR2 FQNEAQ. The CDR3 consists of 14 residues.

The chain employs TRBV7-2 and TRBJ1-1, with 9 bases aligning to TRBD1. Germline values: CDR1 SGHTA, CDR2 FQGNSA. V lost 7 bases and J lost 3; bases outside the gene matches: 15. The CDR3 runs to 17 residues. The CDR3 reads CASTLTGGLTAYTEAFF. The CDR3 DNA follows: TGTGCCAGCACCCTAACAGGGGGCTTAACAGCTTACACTGAAGCTTTCTTT.

Remarks on this clonotype: A much larger clonotype is one base distant, so this may be a read error. The V and J genes are TRBV20-1 and TRBJ2-2, with D possibly being TRBD1 or TRBD2 (5 bases each). Trimming pared 1 base from V and 3 bases from J, leaving 15 bases between. CDR1 and CDR2 (germline): DFQATT, SNEGSKA (reference sequence). CDR3 length: 16 amino acids. The CDR3 DNA reads as TGCAGTGCTAGAGTTGCGAGGGGCGCCGACACCGGGGAGCTGTTTTTT. This gives the protein CSARVARGADTGELFF.

This clonotype turned up a few times. V is TRBV20-1 and J is TRBJ1-1; D not certain. The germline V and J ends were trimmed by 6 bases and 4 bases, with 18 bases remaining between them. The CDR3 loop spans 14 amino acids. Germline CDR1 reads DFQATT; CDR2 reads SNEGSKA (reference sequence). The CDR3 reads CSAKPFRMSTEAFF. The CDR3 coding sequence is TGCAGTGCCAAACCCTTTAGAATGAGCACTGAAGCTTTCTTT.

The rearrangement uses TRBV4-3 and TRBJ1-2, with a possible D match to TRBD1 (6 bases). V lost 0 bases to trimming and J lost 4 bases, with 12 bases between them. Germline V gene data show CDR1 as LGHNA and CDR2 as YSLEER. The CDR3 length is 15 residues. In nucleotides, the CDR3 is TGCGCCAGCAGCCAAGATCACACAGGGACCTATGGCTACACCTTC. It translates to CASSQDHTGTYGYTF.

The chain recombines TRBV5-4 with TRBJ1-5; 8 bases fit TRBD1. The CDR3 is made up of 15 amino acids. Germline lookup yields CDR1 SGHNT and CDR2 YYREEE (reference sequence). J was trimmed by 3 bases and V by 2 bases; bases with no gene match: 4. CDR3: CASSLGTGDNQPQHF. The CDR3 DNA follows: TGTGCCAGCAGCTTAGGGACAGGAGACAATCAGCCCCAGCATTTT.

This clonotype was seen only a few times. The chain recombines TRBV2 with TRBJ2-7, with D uncertain. Trimming cost V 5 bases and J 5 bases, with 7 bases left between them. The length of the CDR3 is 11 residues. Germline V gives CDR1 SNHLY, CDR2 FYNNEI. The CDR3 is CASSYIHEQYF. The CDR3 DNA reads as TGTGCCAGCAGTTATATACACGAGCAGTACTTC.

The chain couples TRBV10-3 to TRBJ1-5; 7 bases are shared with TRBD2. The DNA matches TRBJ2-3 better at its end, which makes the J call doubtful. Germline V gene data show CDR1 as ENHRY and CDR2 as SYGVKD. This CDR3 has 16 residues. The DNA for the CDR3 is TGTGCCATCAGTGAGTGGGCTAGCGGACAAACAGATACGCAGTATTTT. Residues: CAISEWASGQTDTQYF.

There are many counts of this clonotype. The junction differs from germline at one of its ends, possibly a read error. The CDR3 DNA is TGTGCCAGCAGTTTCGCGACAGGGGGCCAGGCCTTC. Its protein product is CASSFATGGQAF. The V gene is TRBV6-5, the J gene TRBJ1-2; 10 bases fit TRBD1. The CDR3 is 12 residues long. Germline lookup yields CDR1 MNHEY and CDR2 SVGAGI.

The V and J genes are TRBV7-9 and TRBJ2-7; D could derive from TRBD1 or TRBD2 (5 bases each). The CDR3 consists of 13 residues. The V gene's germline CDR1 is SEHNR and CDR2 FQNEAQ (reference sequence). Trimming pared 1 base from V and 12 bases from J, leaving 16 bases between. The CDR3 loop is CASSLDGTRWLYF. Here the CDR3 DNA reads TGTGCCAGCAGCTTAGACGGGACCCGCTGGCTGTACTTC.